This T cell receptor (beta chain) was sequenced during a study of human thymus T cells. Study outcomes and limitations: Related research described thymic repertoires that were highly overlapping among unrelated individuals.

This clone was observed once. Its specificity is unknown. The germline gives CDR1 SGHRS, CDR2 YFSETQ. The J segment lost 0 bases and the V segment lost 4 bases, leaving 8 bases of the junction unmatched. The CDR3 has 17 residues. Profiled with immunoSEQ multiplex PCR; TCRdb holds only in-frame clones, not every one. The sample holds tens of thousands of clones, roughly 94% seen once. Thymic material originated from resections removed in the course of corrective heart surgery. Donor material was obtained from healthy Finnish infants undergoing corrective surgery for congenital heart defects. The clonotype originates from a girl under two years old with a congenital heart defect but otherwise immunologically healthy. The chain joins TRBV5-1 to TRBJ2-1; 9 bases are a match to TRBD2. Source material: thymus tissue. This CDR3 reads CASSPLLAGSSYNEQFF. CDR3 bases: TGCGCCAGCAGCCCATTACTAGCGGGTAGCTCCTACAATGAGCAGTTCTTC.